The 9 T cell receptor beta chains below were found in one sample sequenced in a study of CD8+CD57+ T cells in acquired aplastic anemia. It was genomic DNA that served as the template for profiling TCR beta VDJ and CDR3. Each CDR3 protein gets one entry after TCRdb re-called the reads with MiXCR. The data contain about 180,000 distinct CDR3 sequences, 40% to 50% of them seen just once; the ten biggest clones take up about 1.2%. Patients who underwent sequencing had shown CD8+CD57+ cell expansion by flow cytometry. Sequenced input: sorted CD4+, CD8+, or CD8+CD57+ T cells (not recorded which) from PBMCs. The receptors originated from a human donor with aplastic anemia.

This rearrangement joins TRBV11-1 to TRBJ2-7; 10 nucleotides align to TRBD2. Germline V lookup: CDR1 SGHAT, CDR2 FQDESV (reference sequence). The CDR3 covers 13 residues. With 5 bases clipped from V and 4 bases from J, the junction kept 2 bases outside the gene matches. The CDR3 DNA reads as TGTGCCAGCAGCAAGACTAGCGGGTACGAGCAGTACTTC. Amino acids: CASSKTSGYEQYF.

This clonotype was seen a few times. V is TRBV15 and J is TRBJ1-6; 7 positions match TRBD1. Germline CDR1 and CDR2: LNHNV and YYDKDF (reference sequence). The CDR3 sequence is 14 residues long. V lost 5 bases, J lost 9 bases, and 7 bases stayed unmatched. Here the CDR3 reads CATSLRTGGSPLHF. CDR3 coding DNA: TGTGCCACCAGCTTACGGACAGGTGGTTCACCCCTCCACTTT.

In its sample, this clonotype was seen once. The chain employs TRBV2 and TRBJ2-3, with D unclear. Deletions cut 1 base from V and 5 bases from J, with 10 bases between. Germline V gene sequence: CDR1 SNHLY, CDR2 FYNNEI. This CDR3 comprises 14 residues. The CDR3 is CASSEDRVGDTQYF. The DNA of the CDR3 is TGTGCCAGCAGTGAAGATAGGGTGGGAGATACGCAGTATTTT.

With regard to this clonotype: A read error may explain this, as a much larger clone is one base away. The rearrangement joins TRBV3-1 to TRBJ1-1; maybe TRBD1 (5 bases). There are 14 residues in the CDR3. The V gene lost 1 base and the J gene lost 7 bases, with 13 bases spanning the gap. From germline, CDR1 is LGHDT and CDR2 YNNKEL (reference sequence). The CDR3, as DNA: TGTGCCAGCAGCCAAGGGGCAGGGAAGAGTGAAGCTTTCTTT. The encoded protein is CASSQGAGKSEAFF.

This chain uses TRBV19 with TRBJ2-3; no definite D call. Trimming removed 5 bases at V and 0 bases at J, with 6 bases between. The CDR3 length is 13 residues. Germline V gene lookup returns CDR1 LNHDA and CDR2 SQIVND (reference sequence). The CDR3 loop is CASSSQSTDTQYF. The CDR3 DNA is TGTGCCAGTAGTTCGCAAAGCACAGATACGCAGTATTTT.

This clonotype was picked up many times. The rearrangement joins TRBV7-6 to TRBJ2-1; 11 bases are a match to TRBD2. The V gene's germline CDR1 is SGHVS and CDR2 FNYEAQ. This CDR3 region has 15 residues. V lost 1 base, J lost 10 bases, and 6 bases stayed unmatched. The CDR3 DNA is TGTGCCAGCAGCTTAGTTAGCGGGGGGGCCGGGGAGCAGTTCTTC. Its translation is CASSLVSGGAGEQFF.

This clonotype was detected a few times. Since a much larger clone is just one base distant, this may be a read error. V is TRBV5-8 and J is TRBJ1-5, with a tentative D call TRBD1 (6 bases). Trimming took 4 bases from V and 5 from J, leaving 13 bases between them. This CDR3 spans 14 amino acids. The germline V gene has CDR1 SGHTS and CDR2 YDEGEE. The CDR3 DNA sequence: TGTGCCAGCAGCCCCACAGGGTCCGATCAGCCCCAGCATTTT. It is translated as CASSPTGSDQPQHF.

This clonotype showed up just a few times. The genes are TRBV10-3 and TRBJ1-6; weak D call: TRBD1 (5 bases). The germline V gene encodes CDR1 ENHRY and CDR2 SYGVKD. V lost 11 bases and J lost 0, with 8 bases in between. The CDR3 has 13 amino acids. CDR3 DNA: TGTGCCGGGGGGAGCTCCTATAATTCACCCCTCCACTTT. It translates to CAGGSSYNSPLHF.

The CDR3 sequence is CSAKRQGYNEQFF. The CDR3 region has the DNA TGCAGCGCCAAACGACAGGGGTACAATGAGCAGTTCTTC. The V call is TRBV29-1, the J call TRBJ2-1; TRBD1 matches 8 bases. Germline loops: CDR1 SQVTM, CDR2 ANQGSEA. The CDR3 loop spans 13 amino acids. The junction had 6 bases not matched to a gene; V was cut back by 7 bases and J by 4 bases.